This is a list of T cell receptor beta chains from one sample in a study of chemoradiotherapy in HPV16-positive cancers. Here immunoSEQ multiplex PCR was the method, and the copy in TCRdb shows in-frame clones only, minus some. This sample yields a few thousand clones, of which roughly 90% are seen a single time; more than 4% belongs to the top ten. The sample in question was tumor tissue, obtained from a patient who underwent chemoradiotherapy. The receptors derive from a human donor with HPV-associated anogenital cancer. Each CDR3 is given with its conserved first and last residue. A D gene is named only where the DNA matches it firmly. Clone size is shown for a subset of rows, as once, few, many or a class of expanded clone.

V gene,clone size,J gene,D gene,CDR3 protein,CDR3 DNA
TRBV5-4,once,TRBJ2-6,-,CASSLELTASGANVLTF,TGTGCCAGCAGCTTGGAACTAACAGCCTCTGGGGCCAACGTCCTGACTTTC
TRBV5-6,-,TRBJ1-2,-,CASSPDGGSYGYTF,TGTGCCAGCAGCCCGGACGGAGGAAGCTATGGCTACACCTTC
TRBV4-3,-,TRBJ1-6,-,CASSQQTNSPLHF,TGCGCCAGCAGCCAACAGACTAATTCACCCCTCCACTTT
TRBV5-1,-,TRBJ2-7,TRBD1,CASSYGTGGYEQYF,TGCGCCAGCAGCTACGGGACAGGGGGCTACGAGCAGTACTTC
TRBV11-2,once,TRBJ2-2,-,CASSLQTSNTGELFF,TGTGCCAGCAGCTTACAAACTTCCAACACCGGGGAGCTGTTTTTT
TRBV5-8,-,TRBJ1-2,-,CASSLDYGYTF,TGTGCCAGCAGCTTAGACTATGGCTACACCTTC
TRBV11-2,few,TRBJ1-1,-,CASRIATVNTEAFF,TGTGCCAGCAGGATTGCTACCGTGAACACTGAAGCTTTCTTT
TRBV7-2,-,TRBJ1-5,TRBD1,CASSPTQGRNQPQHF,TGTGCCAGCAGTCCTACACAGGGGCGCAATCAGCCCCAGCATTTT
TRBV7-2,-,TRBJ2-5,TRBD2,CASSRSGSQETQYF,TGTGCCAGCAGCCGTAGCGGGAGCCAAGAGACCCAGTACTTC
TRBV6-1,-,TRBJ1-2,-,CASSASINYGYTF,TGTGCCAGCAGCGCCAGTATCAACTATGGCTACACCTTC
TRBV2,-,TRBJ2-7,TRBD2,CATGTRGSYEQYF,TGTGCCACCGGGACTAGGGGTTCCTACGAGCAGTACTTC
TRBV6-5,-,TRBJ2-1,-,CASSLQGHEQFF,TGTGCCAGCAGCCTACAGGGCCATGAGCAGTTCTTC
TRBV7-9,-,TRBJ1-1,-,CASSSGEGGVSTEAFF,TGTGCCAGCAGCTCGGGAGAGGGGGGTGTGTCCACTGAAGCTTTCTTT
TRBV2,-,TRBJ1-5,-,CASSEEIGEANQPQHF,TGTGCCAGCAGTGAAGAGATAGGGGAGGCCAATCAGCCCCAGCATTTT
TRBV27,-,TRBJ1-2,-,CASSISGVPDSYGYTF,TGTGCCAGCAGTATCTCAGGGGTCCCCGACAGCTATGGCTACACCTTC
TRBV4-1,-,TRBJ1-5,-,CASSQGQSQPQHF,TGCGCCAGCAGCCAAGGTCAATCTCAGCCCCAGCATTTT
TRBV5-6,-,TRBJ1-4,TRBD1,CASSPGQGRGKLFF,TGTGCCAGCAGCCCCGGACAGGGGCGAGGAAAACTGTTTTTT
TRBV5-4,-,TRBJ2-3,-,CASSLSDTQYF,TGTGCCAGCAGCTTGTCCGATACGCAGTATTTT
TRBV29-1,-,TRBJ1-1,-,CSVVRYDTEAFF,TGCAGCGTTGTCAGGTACGACACTGAAGCTTTCTTT
TRBV14,-,TRBJ2-3,-,CASSQTGTSTDTQYF,TGTGCCAGCAGCCAAACGGGGACCTCCACAGATACGCAGTATTTT
TRBV6-5,-,TRBJ1-6,TRBD1,CASSLGQGFRSPLHF,TGTGCCAGCAGCCTCGGACAGGGGTTTCGGTCACCCCTCCACTTT
TRBV28,few,TRBJ1-1,TRBD1,CASRRTGGGNTEAFF,TGTGCCAGCAGAAGGACAGGGGGCGGGAACACTGAAGCTTTCTTT
TRBV27,-,TRBJ2-7,-,CASSFSAYYEQYF,TGTGCCAGCAGTTTTAGTGCGTACTACGAGCAGTACTTC
TRBV5-1,once,TRBJ2-7,-,CASSPRDTYEQYF,TGCGCCAGCAGCCCCCGGGACACCTACGAGCAGTACTTC
TRBV9,-,TRBJ1-2,TRBD1,CASSPRTGSLGNYGYTF,TGTGCCAGCAGCCCCAGGACAGGGAGTTTAGGAAACTATGGCTACACCTTC
TRBV19,-,TRBJ1-5,-,CASTMDRGNQPQHF,TGTGCCAGTACCATGGATCGCGGCAATCAGCCCCAGCATTTT
TRBV4-1,-,TRBJ1-4,-,CASSHPGLREGPDNEKLFF,TGCGCCAGCAGCCACCCGGGACTCCGGGAGGGACCAGATAATGAAAAACTGTTTTTT
TRBV6-6,once,TRBJ2-5,-,CASSHAGPQETQYF,TGTGCCAGCAGCCACGCAGGGCCCCAAGAGACCCAGTACTTC
TRBV6-5,-,TRBJ2-7,-,CASSRQYPSYEQYF,TGTGCCAGCTCAAGACAGTACCCCTCCTACGAGCAGTACTTC
TRBV18,-,TRBJ2-7,-,CASSVSEGEQYF,TGTGCCAGCTCAGTATCGGAAGGAGAGCAGTACTTC
TRBV14,-,TRBJ2-1,TRBD2,CASSPVAGGGNEQFF,TGTGCCAGCAGCCCCGTAGCGGGAGGGGGTAATGAGCAGTTCTTC
TRBV25-1,-,TRBJ2-7,TRBD1,CATADRAVGEQYF,TGTGCCACCGCGGACAGGGCGGTGGGAGAGCAGTACTTC
TRBV19,-,TRBJ2-3,-,CASKVGLSSTDTQYF,TGTGCCTCTAAAGTTGGGCTGTCAAGCACAGATACGCAGTATTTT
TRBV7-2,-,TRBJ2-5,TRBD1,CASSSRTGGSETQYF,TGTGCCAGCAGCTCCCGGACAGGGGGCTCAGAGACCCAGTACTTC
TRBV7-9,-,TRBJ2-6,-,CASSLVMTGRFSGANVLTF,TGTGCCAGCAGCTTAGTAATGACAGGGAGGTTCTCTGGGGCCAACGTCCTGACTTTC
TRBV7-2,-,TRBJ2-7,TRBD1,CASSLGTGPYEQYF,TGTGCCAGCAGCTTGGGGACAGGGCCCTACGAGCAGTACTTC
TRBV4-1,-,TRBJ1-1,-,CASSHPDRISTEAFF,TGCGCCAGCAGCCACCCGGACCGGATTAGCACTGAAGCTTTCTTT
TRBV6-5,-,TRBJ1-5,-,CASSYSRGSNQPQHF,TGTGCCAGCAGTTACTCTCGGGGTAGCAATCAGCCCCAGCATTTT
TRBV29-1,once,TRBJ2-3,TRBD2,CSVFPSGSTDTQYF,TGCAGCGTTTTCCCTAGCGGGAGCACAGATACGCAGTATTTT
TRBV11-2,few,TRBJ1-4,-,CASSSGRIKEKLFF,TGTGCCAGCAGCTCAGGGAGAATCAAAGAAAAACTGTTTTTT
TRBV10-3,-,TRBJ1-2,-,CAISESVPPRGGYTF,TGTGCCATCAGTGAGTCTGTGCCACCCCGGGGAGGCTACACCTTC
TRBV28,-,TRBJ1-2,-,CASINGGTLRNFYGYTF,TGTGCCAGCATCAACGGGGGCACCCTAAGAAATTTTTATGGCTACACCTTC
TRBV10-1,-,TRBJ2-3,-,CASSLDAYTQYF,TGCGCCAGCAGTTTGGACGCCTATACGCAGTATTTT
TRBV28,-,TRBJ2-2,TRBD2,CASSLTSGGTGELFF,TGTGCCAGCAGCTTGACTAGCGGGGGCACCGGGGAGCTGTTTTTT
TRBV7-2,-,TRBJ2-7,TRBD1,CASSTGQGHYEQYF,TGTGCCAGCAGCACGGGACAGGGCCACTACGAGCAGTACTTC
TRBV5-1,-,TRBJ1-1,-,CASSLAPNGHTIMNTEAFF,TGCGCCAGCAGCTTGGCCCCGAACGGACATACTATAATGAACACTGAAGCTTTCTTT
TRBV5-1,-,TRBJ1-1,TRBD1,CASSFGTGGRGGEAFF,TGCGCCAGCAGCTTTGGGACAGGGGGCCGGGGTGGTGAAGCTTTCTTT
TRBV2,-,TRBJ2-5,TRBD1,CASSYRQGAGETQYF,TGTGCCAGCAGTTACCGACAGGGGGCCGGAGAGACCCAGTACTTC
TRBV10-3,-,TRBJ2-1,TRBD2,CAIRPAEAGALGEQFF,TGTGCCATCAGGCCAGCGGAGGCGGGAGCTTTGGGGGAGCAGTTCTTC
TRBV6-5,-,TRBJ1-4,TRBD1,CASSYSTGGSEKLFF,TGTGCCAGCAGTTACTCGACAGGGGGAAGTGAAAAACTGTTTTTT
TRBV4-3,-,TRBJ2-3,-,CASSQDGDTSSTDTQYF,TGCGCCAGCAGCCAAGACGGGGACACCTCTAGCACAGATACGCAGTATTTT
TRBV28,-,TRBJ2-3,-,CAIRGKVDSQYF,TGTGCCATCCGGGGAAAAGTAGATTCGCAGTATTTT
TRBV2,-,TRBJ2-7,-,CASGYTAYEQYF,TGTGCCAGCGGATATACAGCTTACGAGCAGTACTTC
TRBV2,-,TRBJ2-2,TRBD2,CASRETSGRGTGELFF,TGTGCCAGCAGGGAAACTAGCGGGAGAGGCACCGGGGAGCTGTTTTTT
TRBV5-6,-,TRBJ1-2,-,CASSWRAVNYGYTF,TGTGCCAGCAGCTGGAGGGCAGTTAACTATGGCTACACCTTC
TRBV16,-,TRBJ1-6,-,CASSHTGGTLGGRSPLHF,TGTGCCAGCAGCCACACGGGCGGTACCCTCGGCGGGAGATCACCCCTCCACTTT
TRBV28,-,TRBJ1-5,-,CASSLGGSNQPQHF,TGTGCCAGCAGTTTAGGGGGGAGCAATCAGCCCCAGCATTTT
TRBV7-7,-,TRBJ2-2,TRBD2,CASSLALAGAGSTGELFF,TGTGCTAGCAGCTTAGCCCTAGCGGGAGCCGGTAGCACCGGGGAGCTGTTTTTT
TRBV19,-,TRBJ1-1,-,CASSMAQGNTEAFF,TGTGCCAGTAGTATGGCACAGGGTAACACTGAAGCTTTCTTT